The entry below gives a single T cell receptor (beta chain) sequence along with its context. V was shortened by 5 bases and J by 6 bases, with 13 bases between the two germline ends. Germline loops: CDR1 SGHTA, CDR2 FQGNSA. The CDR3 has 13 amino acids. The data belong to a study of cytomegalovirus exposure and HLA in healthy donors. Study background: Counted in an early data release were roughly 81 million unique TCRs from HLA-typed donors.

This PCR relied on a set of 60 Vbeta primers and 13 Jbeta primers. Here immunoSEQ multiplex PCR was the method, and the copy in TCRdb shows in-frame clones only, minus some. This sample has about 88,000 clones, with over 80% found just once. Sequencing was done on a sample of PBMCs. This chain links TRBV7-2 with TRBJ1-1; possibly TRBD1 for D (6 bases). This clonotype was obtained from a man aged 18 to 35 in good health and CMV-seronegative. The chain's CDR3 is CASSLGGPAEAFF. The CDR3 nucleotides read TGTGCCAGCAGCCTGGGGGGGCCGGCTGAAGCTTTCTTT. The entire variable domain, with the rest obtained from reference TRBV7-2 and TRBJ1-1, is as follows: GAGVSQSPSNKVTEKGKDVELRCDPISGHTALYWYRQSLGQGLEFLIYFQGNSAPDKSGLPSDRFSAERTGGSVSTLTIQRTQQEDSAVYLCASSLGGPAEAFFGQGTRLTVV.